Below are 10 T cell receptor beta chains sequenced from a single sample in a study of T cells after yellow fever vaccination. TCRdb redid the calling of the 5' RACE reads with MiXCR, one entry per CDR3 protein. The data show 300,000 to 400,000 distinct CDR3 sequences, with 7% to 10% seen just once and 17% held by the top ten. This specimen was PBMCs, taken more than 35 days after the first yellow fever vaccination. The receptors originated from a man younger than 30 who received the YFV17D yellow fever vaccine.

V is TRBV20-1 and J is TRBJ2-7; D ambiguous. This CDR3 region has 12 residues. V was pared by 2 bases and J by 7 bases, with 12 bases between. Per the germline V gene, CDR1 is DFQATT and CDR2 is SNEGSKA (reference sequence). This chain's CDR3 is CSARSRGLEQYF. CDR3 DNA sequence: TGCAGTGCTAGATCTCGTGGGCTGGAGCAGTACTTC.

This chain uses TRBV7-3 with TRBJ2-1; no firm D call. The CDR3 runs 13 residues. Germline V gene lookup returns CDR1 SGHTA and CDR2 FQGTGA. The ends were cut back, 5 bases at V and 8 bases at J, with 13 bases in the middle. The CDR3 DNA reads TGTGCCAGCAGCACTACCCCGACTCATGAGCAGTTCTTC. Its protein product is CASSTTPTHEQFF.

This clonotype was seen many times. The chain couples TRBV9 to TRBJ2-1; D may match TRBD1 or TRBD2 (5 bases each). Germline CDR1 reads SGDLS; CDR2 reads YYNGEE. The V and J ends lost 3 bases and 0 bases respectively, with 7 bases between them. The CDR3 extends over 14 amino acids. The CDR3 region is CASSAGSSYNEQFF. The CDR3 DNA reads as TGTGCCAGCAGCGCAGGGAGCTCCTACAATGAGCAGTTCTTC. The whole variable domain, filled in from reference TRBV9 and TRBJ2-1, reads DSGVTQTPKHLITATGQRVTLRCSPRSGDLSVYWYQQSLDQGLQFLIQYYNGEERAKGNILERFSAQQFPDLHSELNLSSLELGDSALYFCASSAGSSYNEQFFGPGTRLTVL.

This clonotype came up a few times. The chain employs TRBV2 and TRBJ1-1; the D is unclear. V gave up 1 base and J gave up 12 bases, with 18 bases separating them. The length of the CDR3 is 14 residues. Germline V gene lookup returns CDR1 SNHLY and CDR2 FYNNEI. The CDR3 is CASSEEMVGYRTFF. For the CDR3, the DNA is TGTGCCAGCAGTGAAGAAATGGTGGGGTACCGAACTTTCTTT.

This clonotype has a count of ten or more. The gene calls are TRBV7-2 and TRBJ1-3; 7 bases fit TRBD1. This CDR3 has 14 amino acids. The germline gives CDR1 SGHTA, CDR2 FQGNSA. V trimming: 7 bases; J trimming: 4 bases; junction bases outside the gene matches: 7. DNA for the CDR3: TGTGCCAGCACAGGGACAGCACTAGGAAACACCATATATTTT. Protein product: CASTGTALGNTIYF.

This clonotype was counted once. J is TRBJ1-1 and V is TRBV5-5; possibly TRBD1 for D (5 bases). The CDR3 has 17 residues. The germline gives CDR1 SGHKS, CDR2 YYEKEE (reference sequence). Trimming cost V 7 bases and J 4 bases, with 26 bases left between them. The CDR3 DNA is TGTGCCAGCGGTCCCGGGATAGGGGCCTTTTATCGCACTGAAGCTTTCTTT. It codes for CASGPGIGAFYRTEAFF.

Only a few counts were recorded for this clonotype. J is TRBJ2-5 and V is TRBV28; D is uncertain. V lost 6 bases and J lost 1, with 9 bases in between. The CDR3 is made up of 13 amino acids. Germline V CDR1 and CDR2: MDHEN, SYDVKM. CDR3 amino acids: CASRGPAQETQYF. The CDR3 nucleotides read TGTGCCAGCAGAGGTCCAGCCCAAGAGACCCAGTACTTC.

Only a few counts were recorded for this clonotype. The J gene is TRBJ2-1, the V gene TRBV9; D not certain. The CDR3 spans 15 residues. V was trimmed by 0 bases and J by 3 bases, leaving 10 bases between them. Germline-derived CDR1 and CDR2 are SGDLS and YYNGEE. The CDR3 sequence: CASSVASGFYNEQFF. As DNA, the CDR3 is TGTGCCAGCAGCGTAGCGTCCGGATTCTACAATGAGCAGTTCTTC.

This clonotype was observed a handful of times. J is TRBJ1-5 and V is TRBV21-1; the listed D gene, TRBD1, was not tested against the DNA. TRBV21-1 is a recognized pseudogene. The CDR3 has 17 residues. Here the CDR3 DNA reads TGTGCCAGCAGCAAGGGCGGGGGGGGCCCAACGGGTCAGCCCCAGCATTTT. Amino acid sequence: CASSKGGGGPTGQPQHF.

V gene TRBV29-1 combines with J gene TRBJ2-4; D not certain. This CDR3 spans 13 amino acids. Trimming pared 0 bases from V and 6 bases from J, leaving 9 bases between. Germline CDR1 SQVTM, CDR2 ANQGSEA. Written as DNA, the CDR3 is TGCAGCGTTGAAGATTTTTACGCAAACATTCAGTACTTC. As protein: CSVEDFYANIQYF.